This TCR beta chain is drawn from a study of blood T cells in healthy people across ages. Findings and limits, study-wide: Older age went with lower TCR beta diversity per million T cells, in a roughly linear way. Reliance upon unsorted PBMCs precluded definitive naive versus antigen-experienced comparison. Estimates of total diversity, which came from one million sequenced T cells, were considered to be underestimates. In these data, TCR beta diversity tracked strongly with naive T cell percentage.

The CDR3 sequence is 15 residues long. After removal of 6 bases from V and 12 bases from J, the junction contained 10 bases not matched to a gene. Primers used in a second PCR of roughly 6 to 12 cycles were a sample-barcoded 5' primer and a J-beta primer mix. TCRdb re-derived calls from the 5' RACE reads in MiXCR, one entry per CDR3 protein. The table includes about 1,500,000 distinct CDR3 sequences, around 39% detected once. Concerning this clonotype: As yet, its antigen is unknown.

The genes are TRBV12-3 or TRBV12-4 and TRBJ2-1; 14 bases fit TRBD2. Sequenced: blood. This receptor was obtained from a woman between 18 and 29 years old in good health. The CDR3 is CASSSGTSGRKGQFF. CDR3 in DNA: TGTGCCAGCAGCTCCGGGACTAGCGGGAGAAAGGGGCAGTTCTTC.